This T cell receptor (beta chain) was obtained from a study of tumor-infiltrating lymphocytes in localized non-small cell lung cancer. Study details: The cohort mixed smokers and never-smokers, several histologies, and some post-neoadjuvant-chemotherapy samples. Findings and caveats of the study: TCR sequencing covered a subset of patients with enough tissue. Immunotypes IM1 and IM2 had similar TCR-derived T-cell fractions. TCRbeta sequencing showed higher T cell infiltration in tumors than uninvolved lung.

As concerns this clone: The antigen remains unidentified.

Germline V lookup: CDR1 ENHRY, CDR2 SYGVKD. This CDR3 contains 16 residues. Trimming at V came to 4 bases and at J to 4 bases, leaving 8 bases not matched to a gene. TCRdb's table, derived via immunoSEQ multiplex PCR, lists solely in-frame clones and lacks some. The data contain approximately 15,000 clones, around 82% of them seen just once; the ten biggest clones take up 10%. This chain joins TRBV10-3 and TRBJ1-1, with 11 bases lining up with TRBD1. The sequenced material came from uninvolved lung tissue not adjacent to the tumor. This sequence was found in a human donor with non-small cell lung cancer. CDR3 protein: CAISGSWGTGGTEAFF. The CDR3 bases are TGTGCCATCAGTGGGTCGTGGGGGACAGGGGGCACTGAAGCTTTCTTT.